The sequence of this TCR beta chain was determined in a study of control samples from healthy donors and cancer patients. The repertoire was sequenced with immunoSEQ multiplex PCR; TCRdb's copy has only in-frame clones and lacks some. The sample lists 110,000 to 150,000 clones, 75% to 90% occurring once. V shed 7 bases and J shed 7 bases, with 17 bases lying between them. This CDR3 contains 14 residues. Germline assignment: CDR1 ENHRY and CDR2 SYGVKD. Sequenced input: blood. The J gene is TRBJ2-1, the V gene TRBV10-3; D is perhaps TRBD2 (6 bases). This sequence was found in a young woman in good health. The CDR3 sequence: CAIIGDLRKNEQFF. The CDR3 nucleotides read TGTGCCATCATAGGGGACTTACGTAAGAATGAGCAGTTCTTC.